One and the same sample provided the 16 T cell receptor beta chains below, sequenced in a study of OX40 agonist ivuxolimab in advanced cancers. The assay was immunoSEQ multiplex PCR, and TCRdb's table has in-frame clones only and misses some. The data show about 100,000 clones, less than 85% seen once. Sample: CD4+ or CD8+ T cells sorted from blood, taken in a trial of the OX40 agonist ivuxolimab. Receptors originate from an adult with an advanced solid tumor such as melanoma, head and neck, liver or kidney cancer.

This clone was observed a single time. The chain carries TRBV10-2 and TRBJ2-3, with D possibly TRBD2 on 5 matching bases. The CDR3 runs 16 residues. V was shortened by 8 bases and J by 0 bases, with 18 bases between the two germline ends. Germline CDR1 and CDR2: WSHSY and SAAADI. The CDR3 DNA is TGCGCCAGCTGGCCTCCGACTACCACTAGCACAGATACGCAGTATTTT. Its translation is CASWPPTTTSTDTQYF.

This clone is a singleton in its sample. The chain uses TRBV5-1 and TRBJ1-5, with 10 bases aligning to TRBD1. The CDR3 spans 15 residues. The junction had 8 bases not matched to a gene; V was cut back by 4 bases and J by 7 bases. CDR1 is SGHRS, CDR2 YFSETQ, per germline. CDR3 in DNA: TGCGCCAGCAGCGCTGGGACAGGGGAGGTACAGCCCCAGCATTTT. Translation gives CASSAGTGEVQPQHF.

The chain employs TRBV5-1 and TRBJ2-3, with a weak D call TRBD2 (5 bases). CDR3 length: 17 residues. The ends were cut back, 5 bases at V and 0 bases at J, with 19 bases in the middle. Germline V CDR1 and CDR2: SGHRS, YFSETQ. The CDR3 protein is CASSIEPGSASTDTQYF. CDR3 coding DNA: TGCGCCAGCAGTATTGAGCCGGGGTCGGCCAGCACAGATACGCAGTATTTT.

The gene calls are TRBV11-3 and TRBJ1-1; D possibly corresponds to TRBD1 (5 bases). Germline V lookup: CDR1 SGHNT, CDR2 YENEEA. The length of the CDR3 is 13 residues. Trimming left V 5 bases short and J 1 base short, with 8 bases between. CDR3 sequence (DNA): TGTGCCAGCAGCCCCGGACAGAACACTGAAGCTTTCTTT. Translation gives CASSPGQNTEAFF.

The chain combines TRBV18 with TRBJ1-1, with TRBD1 matching over 7 bases. The ends lost 1 base at V and 5 bases at J; junction bases unmatched: 4. Germline CDR1 is KGHSH and CDR2 is LQKENI. The CDR3 covers 14 residues. The CDR3 sequence: CASSPQGAETEAFF. The CDR3 bases are TGTGCCAGCTCACCACAGGGGGCGGAGACTGAAGCTTTCTTT.

This chain links TRBV5-1 with TRBJ1-1; D may be TRBD1 (6 bases). Trimming stripped 2 bases from V and 1 base from J, with 9 bases between. This CDR3 has 14 amino acids. Germline assignment: CDR1 SGHRS and CDR2 YFSETQ. CDR3 nucleotides: TGCGCCAGCAGCTTTCAGGGGCCGAACACTGAAGCTTTCTTT. The encoded protein is CASSFQGPNTEAFF.

V usage is TRBV19 and J usage is TRBJ1-1; D is perhaps TRBD1 (5 bases). CDR1 is LNHDA and CDR2 is SQIVND in the germline V gene (reference sequence). The CDR3 has 15 residues. Between the trimmed V and J ends, which lost 0 bases and 4 bases, there was a span of 12 bases. CDR3 region: CASSIDRRGATEAFF. The DNA for the CDR3 is TGTGCCAGTAGTATAGATCGAAGAGGGGCCACTGAAGCTTTCTTT.

The rearrangement uses TRBV9 and TRBJ2-1; no clear D gene. V gave up 0 bases and J gave up 1 base, with 11 bases separating them. Germline lookup yields CDR1 SGDLS and CDR2 YYNGEE. The CDR3 contains 16 residues. The CDR3: CASSVASTSSYNEQFF. CDR3 DNA: TGTGCCAGCAGCGTAGCTTCGACGAGTTCCTACAATGAGCAGTTCTTC. The variable domain in full, with the rest retrieved from reference TRBV9 and TRBJ2-1, is DSGVTQTPKHLITATGQRVTLRCSPRSGDLSVYWYQQSLDQGLQFLIQYYNGEERAKGNILERFSAQQFPDLHSELNLSSLELGDSALYFCASSVASTSSYNEQFFGPGTRLTVL.

This sequence joins TRBV4-1 and TRBJ1-2, with D possibly TRBD1 on 5 matching bases. With 4 bases removed from V and 0 bases from J, the gap between germline ends came to 15 bases. Germline loops: CDR1 MGHRA, CDR2 YSYEKL. The length of the CDR3 is 16 residues. CDR3 in amino acids: CASSPGTDSANYGYTF. The CDR3 DNA is TGCGCCAGCAGCCCTGGGACGGACTCAGCTAACTATGGCTACACCTTC.

CDR3 DNA: TGCGCCAGCAGCTTGGGGCGGGGGTCTAGCGGACAATCCCAAGAGACCCAGTACTTC. Translating it yields CASSLGRGSSGQSQETQYF. The chain uses TRBV5-1 and TRBJ2-5, with 7 bases that match TRBD2. Losses at the gene ends were 0 bases for V and 1 base for J; bases not matched to a gene: 15. This CDR3 is 19 amino acids long. The germline CDR1 and CDR2 sequences are SGHRS and YFSETQ.

The genes are TRBV5-1 and TRBJ2-2, with 7 bases identical to TRBD1. This CDR3 comprises 16 residues. Germline assignment: CDR1 SGHRS and CDR2 YFSETQ. Trimming removed 5 bases from V and 5 bases from J; junction bases left unmatched: 12. CDR3 protein: CASRPLTGEGTGELFF. The CDR3 DNA sequence: TGCGCCAGCAGGCCCCTTACAGGGGAAGGAACCGGGGAGCTGTTTTTT.

This chain links TRBV7-9 with TRBJ2-2, with TRBD2 identical over 8 bases. The CDR3 is 15 amino acids. V gave up 5 bases and J gave up 7 bases; unmatched junction bases: 9. In germline, CDR1 is SEHNR, CDR2 FQNEAQ (reference sequence). CDR3 protein: CASSGGLVSSGELFF. CDR3 DNA: TGTGCCAGCAGCGGGGGACTAGTATCTAGCGGGGAGCTGTTTTTT.

V and J are TRBV7-9 and TRBJ2-1, with 7 bases identical to TRBD2. This CDR3 spans 15 amino acids. The ends lost 5 bases at V and 4 bases at J; junction bases unmatched: 8. CDR1 is SEHNR, CDR2 FQNEAQ, per germline (reference sequence). The CDR3 DNA sequence: TGTGCCAGCAGCCCCGGGCTAGCGGCGTACAATGAGCAGTTCTTC. It translates to CASSPGLAAYNEQFF.

The rearrangement joins TRBV5-1 to TRBJ2-7; D is uncertain. Per the germline V gene, CDR1 is SGHRS and CDR2 is YFSETQ. Trimming left V 3 bases short and J 1 base short, with 17 bases between. There are 16 residues in the CDR3. The chain's CDR3 is CASSSLPAPSSYEQYF. For the CDR3, the DNA is TGCGCCAGCAGCTCCCTCCCGGCCCCTTCTTCCTACGAGCAGTACTTC. Using reference TRBV5-1 and TRBJ2-7 for the parts outside the CDR3, the full variable domain is KAGVTQTPRYLIKTRGQQVTLSCSPISGHRSVSWYQQTPGQGLQFLFEYFSETQRNKGNFPGRFSGRQFSNSRSEMNVSTLELGDSALYLCASSSLPAPSSYEQYFGPGTRLTVT.

This clone was seen a few times. The J gene is TRBJ2-2, the V gene TRBV7-2; 9 positions match TRBD1. CDR1 and CDR2 from the germline V gene are SGHTA and FQGNSA. The CDR3 is made up of 15 amino acids. J gave up 4 bases and V 6 bases, and 6 bases lay outside the gene matches. The CDR3 coding sequence is TGTGCCAGCAGTACAGGGGGCGCAGGCACCGGGGAGCTGTTTTTT. This encodes CASSTGGAGTGELFF.

CDR3 nucleotides: TGTGCCAGCAGCTTAGATTTACGGGGCGAGCAGTACTTC. As protein: CASSLDLRGEQYF. This chain connects TRBV11-3 to TRBJ2-7; a possible D gene is TRBD2 (5 bases). Germline CDR1 is SGHNT and CDR2 is YENEEA. V lost 0 bases and J 6 bases, leaving 9 bases between the germline ends. The CDR3 totals 13 residues.